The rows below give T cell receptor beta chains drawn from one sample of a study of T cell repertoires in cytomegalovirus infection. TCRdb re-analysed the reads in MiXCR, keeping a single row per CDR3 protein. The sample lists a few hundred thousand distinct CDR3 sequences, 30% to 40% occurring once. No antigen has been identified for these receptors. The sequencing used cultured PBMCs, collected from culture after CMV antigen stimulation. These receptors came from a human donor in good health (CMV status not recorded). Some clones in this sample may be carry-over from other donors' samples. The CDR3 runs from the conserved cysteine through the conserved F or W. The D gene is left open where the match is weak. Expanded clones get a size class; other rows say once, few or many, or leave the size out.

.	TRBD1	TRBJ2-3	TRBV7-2	TGTGCCAGCAGCTCCGGACAGGGGTGGGATACGCAGTATTTT	CASSSGQGWDTQYF
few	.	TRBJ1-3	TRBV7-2	TGTGCCAGCAGCTTAGTCCACGGAAACACCATATATTTT	CASSLVHGNTIYF
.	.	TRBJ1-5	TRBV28	TGTGCCAGCGGGAGGGATCAGCCCCAGCATTTT	CASGRDQPQHF
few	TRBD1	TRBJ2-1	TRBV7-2	TGTGCCAGCAGCTTAATGGGACAGGGGTTCCACGGTGAGCAGTTCTTC	CASSLMGQGFHGEQFF
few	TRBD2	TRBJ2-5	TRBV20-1	TGCAGTGCGTCCAGGACTAGCGGGGTGGAGACCCAGTACTTC	CSASRTSGVETQYF
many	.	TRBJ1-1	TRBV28	TGTGCCAGCAGTCGATACCGGGACACCACTGAAGCTTTCTTT	CASSRYRDTTEAFF
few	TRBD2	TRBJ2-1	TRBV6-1	TGTGCCAGCAGTCCACTAGCGGGAGAGGCCTACAATGAGCAGTTCTTC	CASSPLAGEAYNEQFF
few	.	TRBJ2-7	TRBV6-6	TGTGCCAGCAGTTACTTGGCAAGGGGGGGTGACGAGCAGTACTTC	CASSYLARGGDEQYF
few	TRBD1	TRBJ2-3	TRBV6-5	TGTGCCAGCAGACCGGACAGGCGACTTAGCACAGATACGCAGTATTTT	CASRPDRRLSTDTQYF
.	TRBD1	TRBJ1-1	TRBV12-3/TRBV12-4	TGTGCCAGCACCAACTATGGGACAGAGAACACTGAAGCTTTCTTT	CASTNYGTENTEAFF
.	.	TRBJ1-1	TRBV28	TGTGCCAGCACATCGGGGGGCATGAACACTGAAGCTTTCTTT	CASTSGGMNTEAFF
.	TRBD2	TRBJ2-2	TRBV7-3	TGTGCCAGCAGCTTAGACCCATTGGGAGTAGCGGGAGTTACCGGGGAGCTGTTTTTT	CASSLDPLGVAGVTGELFF